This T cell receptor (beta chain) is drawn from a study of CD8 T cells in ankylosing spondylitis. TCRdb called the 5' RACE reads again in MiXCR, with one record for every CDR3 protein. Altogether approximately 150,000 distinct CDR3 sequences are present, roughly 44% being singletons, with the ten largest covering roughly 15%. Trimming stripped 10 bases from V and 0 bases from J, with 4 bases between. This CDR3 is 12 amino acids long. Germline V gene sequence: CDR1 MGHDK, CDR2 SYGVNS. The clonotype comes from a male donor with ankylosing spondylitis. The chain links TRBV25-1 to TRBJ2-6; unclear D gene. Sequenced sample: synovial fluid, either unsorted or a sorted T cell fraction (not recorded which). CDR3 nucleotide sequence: TGTGCCATCCTCTCTGGGGCCAACGTCCTGACTTTC. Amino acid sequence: CAILSGANVLTF.